These T cell receptor beta chains were read from a single sample in a study of OX40 agonist ivuxolimab in advanced cancers. TCRdb's table, derived via immunoSEQ multiplex PCR, lists solely in-frame clones and lacks some. Of tens of thousands of clones in the sample, 81% were seen once. The sequences come from CD4+ or CD8+ T cells sorted from blood, collected in a trial of the OX40 agonist ivuxolimab. The source is an adult with an advanced solid tumor such as melanoma, head and neck, liver or kidney cancer. Each CDR3 is given with its conserved first and last residue. D genes are given only for firm matches. Clone size appears in some rows only: once, few, many, or a class for an expanded clone.

>NA|TRBJ1-5|TRBV7-2|NA
TGTGCCAGCAGCTTAGTAGGGGGGAGCAATCAGCCCCAGCATTTT
CASSLVGGSNQPQHF
>NA|TRBJ2-7|TRBV11-2|NA
TGTGCCAGCAGCTTAGACAGGACAGACGCCTACGAGCAGTACTTC
CASSLDRTDAYEQYF
>NA|TRBJ1-2|TRBV7-3|NA
TGTGCCAGCAGTCCAATCGGTAGCGGCTATGGCTACACCTTC
CASSPIGSGYGYTF
>NA|TRBJ1-6|TRBV30|TRBD1
TGTGCCTGGACACGGACAGGGAGTTCACCCCTCCACTTT
CAWTRTGSSPLHF
>NA|TRBJ2-7|TRBV7-3|NA
TGTGCCAGCAGCGCCATTGCCGCCGGGACACAAAGCTCCTACGAGCAGTACTTC
CASSAIAAGTQSSYEQYF
>NA|TRBJ1-1|TRBV4-1|NA
TGCGCCAGCAGCCAAGATTCGCAGGCAGACACTGAAGCTTTCTTT
CASSQDSQADTEAFF
>NA|TRBJ1-1|TRBV6-1|TRBD1
TGTGCCAGCAGTCCTGGACAGGGGTACACTGAAGCTTTCTTT
CASSPGQGYTEAFF
>NA|TRBJ2-1|TRBV27|NA
TGTGCCAGCAGTTTATCCGCCGTCGGGGAGCAGTTCTTC
CASSLSAVGEQFF
>NA|TRBJ1-4|TRBV7-9|TRBD1
TGTGCCAGCAGCAAAGGACAGGGCGAGACTAATGAAAAACTGTTTTTT
CASSKGQGETNEKLFF
>NA|TRBJ2-1|TRBV5-1|TRBD1
TGCGCCAGCAGCTTCGGACAGGGGGGAAGGTATGAGCAGTTCTTC
CASSFGQGGRYEQFF
>NA|TRBJ1-1|TRBV2|NA
TGTGCCAGCAAGAACAGTCTCCCGAACACTGAAGCTTTCTTT
CASKNSLPNTEAFF
>NA|TRBJ1-1|TRBV29-1|NA
TGCAGCGTTGGCCCGGACACTGAAGCTTTCTTT
CSVGPDTEAFF
>NA|TRBJ2-3|TRBV6-1|TRBD2
TGTGCCAGCAGGCGCGGGGGGTCCACAGATACGCAGTATTTT
CASRRGGSTDTQYF
>NA|TRBJ1-2|TRBV5-4|NA
TGTGCCAGCAGCTTTAGTATACAGTCGCATGGCTACACCTTC
CASSFSIQSHGYTF
>once|TRBJ2-7|TRBV5-1|NA
TGCGCCAGCAGCTTGGCTCGGCCTCCCTACGAGCAGTACTTC
CASSLARPPYEQYF
>NA|TRBJ2-7|TRBV13|NA
TGTGCCAGCAGCTCCAGGAGCTCACCCCACGAGCAGTGCTTC
CASSSRSSPHEQCF
>NA|TRBJ1-4|TRBV19|NA
TGTGCCAGTAGAGGACAGTCTAATGAAAAACTGTTTTTT
CASRGQSNEKLFF
>NA|TRBJ2-7|TRBV7-7|NA
TGTGCCAGCAGCTTAGACTTAAGGGGCGAGCAGTACTTC
CASSLDLRGEQYF
>NA|TRBJ1-2|TRBV4-2|NA
TGTGCCAGCAGACCCTTATTTACAAAGGTAGTAACAGATGGCTACACCTTC
CASRPLFTKVVTDGYTF
>NA|TRBJ2-2|TRBV5-4|NA
TGTGCCAGCAGCCCTGACAGGTGGAACACCGGGGAGCTGTTTTTT
CASSPDRWNTGELFF
>NA|TRBJ2-5|TRBV6-5|NA
TGTGCCAGCAGTTACTCTCGACTCCAAGAGACCCAGTACTTC
CASSYSRLQETQYF
>NA|TRBJ1-2|TRBV11-2|TRBD1
TGTGCCAGCAGGAACGGACAGGGTTATTCCTTCACCTTC
CASRNGQGYSFTF
>NA|TRBJ2-7|TRBV5-1|TRBD2
TGCGCCAGCAGCGGAGGACTAGCGGAACTCTACGAGCAGTACTTC
CASSGGLAELYEQYF
>NA|TRBJ2-7|TRBV2|TRBD2
TGTGCCAGCAACCCCGCGACTAGCGGGTACAAGGAGCAGTACTTC
CASNPATSGYKEQYF
>NA|TRBJ2-5|TRBV25-1|NA
TGTGCCAGCGGAACCCCCAGAGGACAAGAGACCCAGTACTTC
CASGTPRGQETQYF
>NA|TRBJ2-1|TRBV29-1|TRBD1
TGCAGCGCCTTGACAGGGTCAACGAATGAGCAGTTCTTC
CSALTGSTNEQFF
>NA|TRBJ1-2|TRBV5-3|TRBD1
TGTGCCAGAAGCTCAGGTCCCGGGACAGGGGTCGATGGCTACACCTTC
CARSSGPGTGVDGYTF
>NA|TRBJ2-2|TRBV19|TRBD1
TGTGCCAGTAGTAGTACAGGGGGCACCGGGGAGCTGTTTTTT
CASSSTGGTGELFF
>NA|TRBJ2-7|TRBV4-1|NA
TGCGCCAGCAGCCCAGGGCTGAGGGAGCAGTACTTC
CASSPGLREQYF
>NA|TRBJ2-7|TRBV7-2|NA
TGTGCCAGCAGCTTAGATTATCGCGAGCAGTACTTC
CASSLDYREQYF
>once|TRBJ2-1|TRBV14|NA
TGTGCCAGCAGTTATTCCGGGACCGTCAAGAATGAGCAGTTCTTC
CASSYSGTVKNEQFF
>NA|TRBJ2-2|TRBV7-2|TRBD2
TGTGCCAGCAGCTTAAGCATACTCCTAGCGGGAGGGCGCACCGGGGAGCTGTTTTTT
CASSLSILLAGGRTGELFF
>NA|TRBJ2-3|TRBV19|TRBD1
TGTGCCAGTAGTGACCGGGACAGGGGCCCAGATACGCAGTATTTT
CASSDRDRGPDTQYF
>few|TRBJ2-3|TRBV7-6|NA
TGTGCCAGCAGCTCCCCCCCGGGACAACGCACAGATACGCAGTATTTT
CASSSPPGQRTDTQYF
>many|TRBJ2-7|TRBV4-1|NA
TGCGCCAGCAGCCAAGCAACAGGTGGGGCCTACGAGCAGTACTTC
CASSQATGGAYEQYF
>NA|TRBJ2-3|TRBV10-3|NA
TGTGCCATCACCCCAGGGACTAGCACAGATACGCAGTATTTT
CAITPGTSTDTQYF
>NA|TRBJ1-4|TRBV5-1|NA
TGCGCCAGCAGCTTGAATGCTCGGCCCGAAAAACTGTTTTTT
CASSLNARPEKLFF
>NA|TRBJ1-2|TRBV4-2|NA
TGTGCCAGCAGCCTGACAGGATCCTATGGCTACACCTTC
CASSLTGSYGYTF
>NA|TRBJ1-5|TRBV5-1|NA
TGCGCCAGCAGCTTGACAGGGAGTAGCAATCAGCCCCAGCATTTT
CASSLTGSSNQPQHF
>NA|TRBJ2-1|TRBV6-6|NA
TGTGCCAGCAGCCGGGCAGGGGGGTACAATGAGCAGTTCTTC
CASSRAGGYNEQFF
>once|TRBJ1-1|TRBV18|NA
TGTGCCAGCTCACCATCCCAGAACACTGAAGCTTTCTTT
CASSPSQNTEAFF
>NA|TRBJ2-3|TRBV5-1|TRBD2
TGCGCCACCGCGACTAGCGGGGGCACAGATACGCAGTATTTT
CATATSGGTDTQYF
>once|TRBJ1-6|TRBV6-6|NA
TGTGCCAGCAGTAGCGCGAGGGGCTGGAATTCACCCCTCCACTTT
CASSSARGWNSPLHF
>many|TRBJ1-1|TRBV10-3|NA
TGTGCCATCAAGTCGGATTTGAACACTGAAGCTTTCTTT
CAIKSDLNTEAFF
>NA|TRBJ2-7|TRBV21-1|NA
TGTGCCAGCAGCAAAGGGACAGGGGGCGCCTCCTACGAGCAGTACTTC
CASSKGTGGASYEQYF
>NA|TRBJ1-5|TRBV15|TRBD1
TGTGCCACCAGCAGAGACAGGGGGCAGCCCCAGCATTTT
CATSRDRGQPQHF
>few|TRBJ1-1|TRBV11-3|NA
TGTGCCAGCAGCTTCTCGGGGATCGGCGGCACTGAAGCTTTCTTT
CASSFSGIGGTEAFF
>NA|TRBJ2-5|TRBV5-1|NA
TGCGCCAGCAGCTTGGCCGGGCAGGGTGGAGAGACCCAGTACTTC
CASSLAGQGGETQYF
>NA|TRBJ2-1|TRBV4-2|TRBD1
TGTGCCAGCAGCCGACAGGGTCGATCCTACAATGAGCAGTTCTTC
CASSRQGRSYNEQFF
>NA|TRBJ2-7|TRBV2|NA
TGTGCCAGCAGTTACAATGGGGAGCAGTACTTC
CASSYNGEQYF
>NA|TRBJ1-1|TRBV16|NA
TGTGCCAGCACCGGGACAACCGGATACACTGAAGCTTTCTTT
CASTGTTGYTEAFF
>medium-sized|TRBJ2-7|TRBV6-1|TRBD2
TGTGCCAGCAGTCTACTAGCGGGAGGGAGCGAGCAGTACTTC
CASSLLAGGSEQYF
>medium-sized|TRBJ2-4|TRBV2|TRBD1
TGTGCCAGCGGTGGGGAACAGGGGGTTCAGTACTTC
CASGGEQGVQYF